Listed below are T cell receptor beta chains from one sample, sequenced in a study of cytotoxic CD8 clonotypes in ibrutinib-treated CLL. The data were produced by immunoSEQ multiplex PCR, yet TCRdb's version contains in-frame clones alone and is incomplete. The table has some 200,000 clones, 75% to 80% seen once. This specimen was PBMCs, taken after 12 months of ibrutinib treatment. The receptors were gathered from a human donor with chronic lymphocytic leukemia. Each CDR3 is given with its conserved first and last residue. D genes are given only for firm matches. Size is stated for part of the rows, as once, few or many counts, or as a class when the clone is expanded.

d_call: .; v_call: TRBV2; clone_size: .; j_call: TRBJ1-5; cdr3_nt: TGTGCCAGCAGCACCGGGGGGGGACGCGGTCAGCCCCAGCATTTT; cdr3_aa: CASSTGGGRGQPQHF
d_call: .; v_call: TRBV28; clone_size: .; j_call: TRBJ2-5; cdr3_nt: TGTGCCAGCAGTTTAAGTCCCCAAGAGACCCAGTACTTC; cdr3_aa: CASSLSPQETQYF
d_call: .; v_call: TRBV4-1; clone_size: .; j_call: TRBJ2-7; cdr3_nt: TGCGCCAGCAGCCAAGGGGTGGGGATTACCTACGAGCAGTACTTC; cdr3_aa: CASSQGVGITYEQYF
d_call: .; v_call: TRBV6-1; clone_size: .; j_call: TRBJ1-4; cdr3_nt: TGTGCCAGCATGGGTGAAAAACTGTTTTTT; cdr3_aa: CASMGEKLFF
d_call: .; v_call: TRBV4-1; clone_size: .; j_call: TRBJ2-1; cdr3_nt: TGCGCCAGCAGCCAATTACGGAATGAGCAGTTCTTC; cdr3_aa: CASSQLRNEQFF
d_call: .; v_call: TRBV18; clone_size: .; j_call: TRBJ2-1; cdr3_nt: TGTGCCAGCTCACCACCTGGGCTAGGAAATTACAATGAGCAGTTCTTC; cdr3_aa: CASSPPGLGNYNEQFF
d_call: TRBD2; v_call: TRBV5-8; clone_size: .; j_call: TRBJ2-3; cdr3_nt: TGTGCCAGCGCTTTGTTAGCGGGGGCTGATACGCAGTATTTT; cdr3_aa: CASALLAGADTQYF
d_call: .; v_call: TRBV27; clone_size: .; j_call: TRBJ2-2; cdr3_nt: TGTGCCAGCAGTACGGCAACAGGGTACACCGGGGAGCTGTTTTTT; cdr3_aa: CASSTATGYTGELFF
d_call: .; v_call: TRBV6-5; clone_size: .; j_call: TRBJ1-2; cdr3_nt: TGTGCCAGCAGTAAAGGGTATGGCTACACCTTC; cdr3_aa: CASSKGYGYTF
d_call: TRBD1; v_call: TRBV28; clone_size: .; j_call: TRBJ1-2; cdr3_nt: TGTGCCAGCAGTTGGGACAGGGACTATGGCTACACCTTC; cdr3_aa: CASSWDRDYGYTF
d_call: .; v_call: TRBV27; clone_size: .; j_call: TRBJ1-1; cdr3_nt: TGTGCCAGCAGTCTCTCGCCGGGATCTGAAGCTTTCTTT; cdr3_aa: CASSLSPGSEAFF
d_call: .; v_call: TRBV5-8; clone_size: once; j_call: TRBJ1-2; cdr3_nt: TGTGCCAGCAGCTTGTATCGGAGAGAGTATGGCTACACCTTC; cdr3_aa: CASSLYRREYGYTF
d_call: TRBD2; v_call: TRBV6-1; clone_size: .; j_call: TRBJ2-1; cdr3_nt: TGTGCCAGCAACCGACTGAGCGGGAGGGAGGATGAGCAGTTCTTC; cdr3_aa: CASNRLSGREDEQFF
d_call: .; v_call: TRBV11-2; clone_size: .; j_call: TRBJ1-2; cdr3_nt: TGTGCCAGCAGCCAAGACCCTGGGGGAAAGGACAACTATGGCTACACCTTC; cdr3_aa: CASSQDPGGKDNYGYTF
d_call: .; v_call: TRBV25-1; clone_size: .; j_call: TRBJ1-1; cdr3_nt: TGTGCCAGTCTAAGAGGGACTGAAGCTTTCTTT; cdr3_aa: CASLRGTEAFF
d_call: .; v_call: TRBV7-9; clone_size: .; j_call: TRBJ2-7; cdr3_nt: TGTGCCAGCAGCCCAGGGGCGGGGGAGCAGTACTTC; cdr3_aa: CASSPGAGEQYF
d_call: .; v_call: TRBV5-5; clone_size: .; j_call: TRBJ1-1; cdr3_nt: TGTGCCAGCAGCCCGGATACGGGACACCAGAACACTGAAGCTTTCTTT; cdr3_aa: CASSPDTGHQNTEAFF
d_call: TRBD1; v_call: TRBV6-5; clone_size: .; j_call: TRBJ1-1; cdr3_nt: TGTGCCAGCGGGAATACAGGGGGCGCGAATGAAGCTTTCTTT; cdr3_aa: CASGNTGGANEAFF
d_call: TRBD2; v_call: TRBV11-2; clone_size: .; j_call: TRBJ2-5; cdr3_nt: TGTGCCAGCAGCTCGCCGCAGAGGACTAGCGGGGGGGGAACCCAGTACTTC; cdr3_aa: CASSSPQRTSGGGTQYF
d_call: .; v_call: TRBV18; clone_size: .; j_call: TRBJ1-2; cdr3_nt: TGTGCCAGCTCACCACCGTCCCAGGGTTTGAACTATGGCTACACCTTC; cdr3_aa: CASSPPSQGLNYGYTF
d_call: .; v_call: TRBV5-1; clone_size: .; j_call: TRBJ1-1; cdr3_nt: TGCGCCAGCAGGTGGGGACACCCGAACACTGAAGCTTTCTTT; cdr3_aa: CASRWGHPNTEAFF
d_call: .; v_call: TRBV2; clone_size: few; j_call: TRBJ1-1; cdr3_nt: TGTGCCAGCAGTCTCACCAACACTGAAGCTTTCTTT; cdr3_aa: CASSLTNTEAFF
d_call: .; v_call: TRBV29-1; clone_size: .; j_call: TRBJ2-7; cdr3_nt: TGCAGCGTTGGGGTCAGGGTCCCCTACGAGCAGTACTTC; cdr3_aa: CSVGVRVPYEQYF
d_call: .; v_call: TRBV20-1; clone_size: .; j_call: TRBJ2-1; cdr3_nt: TGCAGTGCTAGAGGACTACCTCCGGTCTTC; cdr3_aa: CSARGLPPVF
d_call: .; v_call: TRBV19; clone_size: .; j_call: TRBJ2-4; cdr3_nt: TGTGCCAGTAGTATCCAGGAGGTGGGCATTCAGTACTTC; cdr3_aa: CASSIQEVGIQYF
d_call: .; v_call: TRBV5-4; clone_size: .; j_call: TRBJ1-1; cdr3_nt: TGTGCCAGCAGCCCTCCGGGAATCTTGATGAACACTGAAGCTTTCTTT; cdr3_aa: CASSPPGILMNTEAFF
d_call: .; v_call: TRBV18; clone_size: .; j_call: TRBJ2-7; cdr3_nt: TGTGCCAGCTCACCTCGTGACCTCGCCTACGAGCAGTACTTC; cdr3_aa: CASSPRDLAYEQYF
d_call: .; v_call: TRBV29-1; clone_size: once; j_call: TRBJ2-2; cdr3_nt: TGCAGCGTTGAAGGAGTGGGTCGCGGAGGGCTGTTTTTT; cdr3_aa: CSVEGVGRGGLFF
d_call: .; v_call: TRBV5-8; clone_size: .; j_call: TRBJ1-1; cdr3_nt: TGTGCCAGCAGCTTGTTTTCGTACACTGAAGCTTTCTTT; cdr3_aa: CASSLFSYTEAFF
d_call: .; v_call: TRBV10-1; clone_size: .; j_call: TRBJ2-3; cdr3_nt: TGCGCCAGCAGTGAGAGTCTAGGAGATACGCAGTATTTT; cdr3_aa: CASSESLGDTQYF
d_call: TRBD2; v_call: TRBV6-5; clone_size: .; j_call: TRBJ2-1; cdr3_nt: TGTGCCAGCAGACTAGCGGGGGGGCCTTTTGAGCAGTTCTTC; cdr3_aa: CASRLAGGPFEQFF
d_call: TRBD1; v_call: TRBV6-5; clone_size: .; j_call: TRBJ2-7; cdr3_nt: TGTGCCAGCAGTCCCTCGGACAGGCCTCAGTACTTC; cdr3_aa: CASSPSDRPQYF
d_call: TRBD2; v_call: TRBV7-3; clone_size: .; j_call: TRBJ2-5; cdr3_nt: TGTGCCAGCAGCTTAACATCCCGGGGGAGGGTCCAAGAGACCCAGTACTTC; cdr3_aa: CASSLTSRGRVQETQYF
d_call: .; v_call: TRBV25-1; clone_size: .; j_call: TRBJ1-1; cdr3_nt: TGTGCCAGCAGTGAATATACCAGTACGAACACTGAAGCTTTCTTT; cdr3_aa: CASSEYTSTNTEAFF
d_call: .; v_call: TRBV4-1; clone_size: once; j_call: TRBJ2-3; cdr3_nt: TGCGCCAGCAGCCAAGTCCTAGTCACAGATACGCAGTATTTT; cdr3_aa: CASSQVLVTDTQYF
d_call: TRBD1; v_call: TRBV6-1; clone_size: .; j_call: TRBJ1-2; cdr3_nt: TGTGCCAGCAGTGTGACGACCGGGACAGGAGTCTACACCTTC; cdr3_aa: CASSVTTGTGVYTF
d_call: TRBD2; v_call: TRBV6-5; clone_size: .; j_call: TRBJ2-1; cdr3_nt: TGTGCCAGCAGTAAGGGACTAGCCTACAATGAGCAGTTCTTC; cdr3_aa: CASSKGLAYNEQFF